The rows below give T cell receptor beta chains drawn from one sample of a study of cytomegalovirus exposure and HLA in healthy donors. Clones were sequenced by immunoSEQ multiplex PCR, and TCRdb holds only the in-frame ones, with some missing. Among roughly 130,000 clones listed, about 76% were seen once. Source material: PBMCs. These receptors were taken from a female donor in good health and CMV-seronegative. Both conserved end residues are part of each CDR3. Fields, in order: V gene, D gene, clone size, J gene, CDR3 DNA, CDR3 protein. A D gene is named only where the DNA matches it firmly. Clone size, where shown, is once, few, many, or a class for clones that have expanded.

TRBV30,.,.,TRBJ1-1,TGTGCCTGGAGTCGAGGTAGACCCCCTGTTTTAGCTTTCTTT,CAWSRGRPPVLAFF
TRBV6-4,TRBD2,.,TRBJ2-5,TGTGCCAGCAGTGAGGTGCGGGGGAAGACCCAGTACTTC,CASSEVRGKTQYF
TRBV5-4,.,.,TRBJ1-2,TGTGCCAGCAGCGGGGCGGCTAACTATGGCTACACCTTC,CASSGAANYGYTF
TRBV7-2,TRBD1,.,TRBJ2-7,TGTGCCAGCAGCTCCCTGGGACAGGGAAACAACGAGCAGTACTTC,CASSSLGQGNNEQYF
TRBV5-1,.,.,TRBJ2-3,TGCGCCAGCAGCTGGACATACACAGATACGCAGTATTTT,CASSWTYTDTQYF
TRBV5-1,TRBD2,.,TRBJ2-3,TGCGCCAGCAGCTTGGCCAGCGGGGGGGACACAGATACGCAGTATTTT,CASSLASGGDTDTQYF
TRBV30,TRBD1,.,TRBJ2-1,TGTGCCTGGAGTGGCCGGACAGGAGGAAAGCAGTTCTTC,CAWSGRTGGKQFF
TRBV7-9,.,once,TRBJ1-1,TGTTCCAGCAGCCCGAGGACAACCACTGAAGCTTTCTTT,CSSSPRTTTEAFF
TRBV4-3,.,.,TRBJ1-5,TGCGCCAGCAGCCAAGATCAAGGGGCGTGGGGGGAGCCCCAGCATTTT,CASSQDQGAWGEPQHF
TRBV7-9,.,.,TRBJ2-7,TGTGCCAGCAGCTTAGACCCAGGGAGGCTAGACGAGCAGTACTTC,CASSLDPGRLDEQYF
TRBV7-9,.,.,TRBJ1-4,TGTGCCAGCAGTGCGGAACCCGGTGAAAAACTGTTTTTT,CASSAEPGEKLFF
TRBV29-1,.,.,TRBJ2-2,TGCAGCGCGGGGGGGGGACAGGGAGCCGGGGAGCTGTTTTTT,CSAGGGQGAGELFF
TRBV5-1,.,few,TRBJ2-2,TGCGCCAGCCGAGACGCGGTTCGAACCGGGGAGCTGTTTTTT,CASRDAVRTGELFF
TRBV5-1,.,.,TRBJ2-1,TGCGCCAGCAGCTTGGGTGGGAGCTCCTACAATGAGCAGTTCTTC,CASSLGGSSYNEQFF
TRBV2,TRBD2,.,TRBJ2-4,TGTGCCAGCACGGGGGGTGGGAACATTCAGTACTTC,CASTGGGNIQYF
TRBV6-1,TRBD2,.,TRBJ2-1,TGTGCCATCACAGATACGGGGGGCTCCTACAATGAGCAGTTCTTC,CAITDTGGSYNEQFF
TRBV10-3,.,.,TRBJ2-7,TGTGCCACCCAATCCGCGCAGGGGAAGTACGAGCAGTACTTC,CATQSAQGKYEQYF
TRBV5-3,.,.,TRBJ1-1,TGTGCCAGAAGCGCCTCTGGGGGGGGGACTGAAGCTTTCTTT,CARSASGGGTEAFF
TRBV7-7,.,.,TRBJ2-3,TGTGCTAGCAGCCACCGGGACTCCCTCGAGCAGTATTTT,CASSHRDSLEQYF
TRBV6-4,.,.,TRBJ2-7,TGTGCCAGCACCGACGAGGGATCCTACGAGCAGTACTTC,CASTDEGSYEQYF
TRBV4-3,TRBD2,.,TRBJ2-2,TGCGCCAGCAGCCGGACTAGCGGGAGTGGGGCGAACACCGGGGAGCTGTTTTTT,CASSRTSGSGANTGELFF
TRBV5-1,.,few,TRBJ2-1,TGCGCCAGCAGCGCTGACAGCTACCCTGGGAATGAGCAGTTCTTC,CASSADSYPGNEQFF
TRBV6-5,TRBD2,.,TRBJ2-7,TGTGCCAGCAGTACGGGACTAGCCCGTCGGGAGCAGTACTTC,CASSTGLARREQYF
TRBV10-3,.,.,TRBJ1-1,TGTGCCATCAGTGAGTCTGATCAGGTTATGAACACTGAAGCTTTCTTT,CAISESDQVMNTEAFF
TRBV27,TRBD2,.,TRBJ2-1,TGTGCCAGCATTCCGGGTGCTAGCGGTAACAATGAGCAGTTCTTC,CASIPGASGNNEQFF
TRBV5-1,.,few,TRBJ1-4,TGCGCCAGCAGCAGGGAGGGAAGCAAGCTGTTTTTT,CASSREGSKLFF
TRBV7-6,.,once,TRBJ1-2,TGTGCCAGCAGCTTAAGGGGTCAGAACTATGGCTACACCTTC,CASSLRGQNYGYTF
TRBV25-1,.,few,TRBJ1-5,TGTGCCAGCAGTGGGGGGGGCACGGGCAATCAGCCCCAGCATTTT,CASSGGGTGNQPQHF
TRBV4-1,.,.,TRBJ2-4,TGCGCCAGCAGCCTCTTAGCTGCAGCTGCCAACATTCAGTACTTC,CASSLLAAAANIQYF
TRBV2,TRBD2,once,TRBJ2-2,TGTGCCAACCTCGCCCGGAGGAGCGGGAGGGGCACCGGGGAGCTGTTTTTT,CANLARRSGRGTGELFF
TRBV2,.,few,TRBJ1-4,TGTGCCAGCAGACCCTTCCGACAGGCCCGCAATGAAAAACTGTTTTTT,CASRPFRQARNEKLFF
TRBV4-3,.,.,TRBJ2-3,TGCGCCAGCAGCCAAGATGGGAGCCCAGATACGCAGTATTTT,CASSQDGSPDTQYF
TRBV6-1,.,.,TRBJ2-4,TGTGCCAGCAGTGAATCCCGGGGAACCAAAAACATTCAGTACTTC,CASSESRGTKNIQYF
TRBV7-2,TRBD1,.,TRBJ1-1,TGTGCCAGCAGCCCCCGGGACAGGGGCACTGAAGCTTTCTTT,CASSPRDRGTEAFF
TRBV4-1,.,.,TRBJ2-1,TGCGCCAGCAGCCAAGATACGAACGGGAGAGGGGACAATGAGCAGTTCTTC,CASSQDTNGRGDNEQFF
TRBV27,.,.,TRBJ2-7,TGTGCCAGCAGTTTAAAACAGGAAGGTGGCGAGCAGTACTTC,CASSLKQEGGEQYF
TRBV19,TRBD1,once,TRBJ1-1,TGTGCCGGCGAGACAGGGGGTGCGAACACTGAAGCTTTCTTT,CAGETGGANTEAFF
TRBV6-6,.,.,TRBJ1-2,TGTGCCAGCAGTTACTCGACAGCTAACTATGGCTACACCTTC,CASSYSTANYGYTF
TRBV15,.,.,TRBJ2-7,TGTGCCACCAGCAGAGTGGAGAACGTCGACTACGAGCAGTACTTC,CATSRVENVDYEQYF
TRBV28,.,.,TRBJ2-7,TGTGCCAGCAGTCCCCCGGCAGGGGTCGAGCAGTACTTC,CASSPPAGVEQYF
TRBV2,.,few,TRBJ1-4,TGTGCCAGCACATCAGGCCGAGGGCGCGTTGAAAAACTGTTTTTT,CASTSGRGRVEKLFF